This T cell receptor beta chain appears in the sequencing data of a study of radiotherapy plus CTLA-4 blockade in lung cancer. About the research overall: Of the patients, 18% showed objective responses and 31% attained disease control. Notes on the study in general: Early shifts in blood T cell clones, with interferon-beta, reportedly predicted response best. In blood, after radiotherapy plus ipilimumab, tumor-derived TCR clones expanded.

The germline V gene encodes CDR1 LNHDA and CDR2 SQIVND (reference sequence). The V segment lost 6 bases and the J segment 7 bases; nucleotides outside the gene matches: 3. This CDR3 region has 13 residues. The assay was immunoSEQ multiplex PCR, and TCRdb's table has in-frame clones only and misses some. Seen here are around 90,000 clones, about 80% observed once, and the top ten hold 0.65% to 0.9%. About this clone: Its specificity is not known.

The sequence was obtained from a human donor with non-small cell lung cancer who had stable disease on radiotherapy plus ipilimumab. The rearrangement links TRBV19 to TRBJ2-1; TRBD2 aligns across 10 bases. Here the sequenced sample was peripheral blood, taken from a patient treated with radiotherapy plus ipilimumab. The CDR3 sequence is CASRTSGKNEQFF. The CDR3 DNA is TGTGCCAGTAGAACTAGCGGGAAGAATGAGCAGTTCTTC.